This TCR beta chain stems from a study of T cell responses to AZD1222 COVID-19 vaccine. Overall study context: Analysis merged second doses at about 4 or about 12 weeks. General study results and limits: Spike-specific TCR breadth and depth were elevated following two AZD1222 doses. The donor cohort was predominantly white British with a female majority, and clonal diversity may have been underestimated. Among AZD1222 vaccinees, only six or seven were seropositive at baseline.

Remarks on this clone: Antigen unknown.

Sequencing was performed with immunoSEQ multiplex PCR; in TCRdb, only in-frame clones are kept and a portion is missing. The table has 90,000 to 120,000 clones, approximately 91% seen once; the top ten hold around 20%. V dropped 7 bases and J dropped 1; count of bases not matched to a gene: 4. The germline gives CDR1 SGHRS, CDR2 YFSETQ. The CDR3 is made up of 13 amino acids. The TCR was taken from an adult in good health. V gene TRBV5-1 combines with J gene TRBJ1-1; 7 nucleotides agree with TRBD1. The sequenced sample was peripheral blood, obtained on day 0 of AZD1222 vaccination. This CDR3 is CASQGQANTEAFF. In DNA form, the CDR3 reads TGCGCCAGCCAAGGACAGGCGAACACTGAAGCTTTCTTT.